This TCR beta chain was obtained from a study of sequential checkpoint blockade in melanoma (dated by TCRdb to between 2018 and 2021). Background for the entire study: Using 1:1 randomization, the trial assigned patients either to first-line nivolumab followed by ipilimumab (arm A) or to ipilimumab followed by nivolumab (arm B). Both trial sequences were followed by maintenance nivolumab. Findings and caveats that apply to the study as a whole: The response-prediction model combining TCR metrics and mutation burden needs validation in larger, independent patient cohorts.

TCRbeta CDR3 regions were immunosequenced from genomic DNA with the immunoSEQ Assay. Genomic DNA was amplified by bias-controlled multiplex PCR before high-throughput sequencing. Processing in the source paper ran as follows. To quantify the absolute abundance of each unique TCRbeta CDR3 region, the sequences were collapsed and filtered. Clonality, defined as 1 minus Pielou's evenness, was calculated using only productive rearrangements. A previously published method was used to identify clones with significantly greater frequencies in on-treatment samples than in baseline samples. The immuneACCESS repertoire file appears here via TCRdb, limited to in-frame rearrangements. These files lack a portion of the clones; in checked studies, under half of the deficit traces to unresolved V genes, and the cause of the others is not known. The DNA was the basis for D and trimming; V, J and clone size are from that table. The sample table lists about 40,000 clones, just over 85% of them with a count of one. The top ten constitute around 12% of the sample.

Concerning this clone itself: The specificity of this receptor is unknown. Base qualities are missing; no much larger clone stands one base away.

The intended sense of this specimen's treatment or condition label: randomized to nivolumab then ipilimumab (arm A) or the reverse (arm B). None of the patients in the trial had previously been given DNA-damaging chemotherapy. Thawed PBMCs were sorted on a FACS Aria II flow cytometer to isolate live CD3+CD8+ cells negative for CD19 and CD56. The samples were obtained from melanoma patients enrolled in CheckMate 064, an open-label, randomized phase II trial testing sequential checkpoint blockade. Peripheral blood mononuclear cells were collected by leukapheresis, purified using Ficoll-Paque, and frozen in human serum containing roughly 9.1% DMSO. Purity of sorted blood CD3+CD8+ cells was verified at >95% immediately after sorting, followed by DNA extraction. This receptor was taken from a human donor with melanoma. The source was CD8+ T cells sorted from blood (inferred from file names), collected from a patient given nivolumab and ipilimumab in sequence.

The sequence in DNA is TGCAGCGTTGAAGACTTTCACACTGAAGCTTTCTTT. The translation is CSVEDFHTEAFF. The rearranged chain carries TRBV29-1 and TRBJ1-1; no D segment can be confidently identified. The CDR3 sequence holds 12 residues, the cysteine and phenylalanine included. Only CDR3 DNA is held: 36 bases, read in frame from base 1. The V end loses 0 bases and the J end loses 3 bases, and a stretch of 5 bases separates them. The germline V gene yields SQVTM for CDR1 and ANQGSEA for CDR2.